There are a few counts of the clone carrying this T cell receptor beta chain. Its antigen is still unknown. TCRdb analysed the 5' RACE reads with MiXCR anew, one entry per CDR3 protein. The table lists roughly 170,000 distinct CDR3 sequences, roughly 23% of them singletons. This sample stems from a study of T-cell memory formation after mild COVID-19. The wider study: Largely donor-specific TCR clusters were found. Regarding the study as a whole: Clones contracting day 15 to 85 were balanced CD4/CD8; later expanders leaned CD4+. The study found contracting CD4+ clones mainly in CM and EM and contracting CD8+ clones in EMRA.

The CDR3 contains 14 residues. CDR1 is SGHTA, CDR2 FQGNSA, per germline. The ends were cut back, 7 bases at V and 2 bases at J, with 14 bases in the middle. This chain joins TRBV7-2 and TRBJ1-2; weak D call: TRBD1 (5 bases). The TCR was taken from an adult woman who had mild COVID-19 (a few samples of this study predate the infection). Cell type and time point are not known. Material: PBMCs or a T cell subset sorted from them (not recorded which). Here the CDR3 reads CASTRLGTNYGYTF. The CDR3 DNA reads TGTGCCAGCACCCGACTGGGGACGAACTATGGCTACACCTTC.